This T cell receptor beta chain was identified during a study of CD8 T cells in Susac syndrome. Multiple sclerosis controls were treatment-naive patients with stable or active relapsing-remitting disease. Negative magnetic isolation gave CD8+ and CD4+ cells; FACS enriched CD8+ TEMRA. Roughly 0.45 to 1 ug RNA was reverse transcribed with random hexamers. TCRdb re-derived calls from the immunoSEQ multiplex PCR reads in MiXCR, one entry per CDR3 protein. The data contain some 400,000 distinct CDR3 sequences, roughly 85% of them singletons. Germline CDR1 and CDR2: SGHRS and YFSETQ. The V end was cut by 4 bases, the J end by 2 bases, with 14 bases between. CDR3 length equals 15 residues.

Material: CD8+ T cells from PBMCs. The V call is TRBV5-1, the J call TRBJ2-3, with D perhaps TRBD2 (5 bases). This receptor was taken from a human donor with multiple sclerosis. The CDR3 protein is CASSKGSGYTDTQYF. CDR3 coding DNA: TGCGCCAGCAGCAAGGGATCGGGGTACACAGATACGCAGTATTTT.